A single T cell receptor beta chain is shown here with its context. What it binds is unknown. These data originate in a study of CD4+ T cells in melanoma. Produced via immunoSEQ multiplex PCR; TCRdb's table is partial and in-frame only. The table records 110,000 to 150,000 clones, around nine tenths of them present only once. Study-level points and caveats: A reported correlation linked neoantigen-specific CD4+ T cells to CD8+, macrophage and B cell function. Neoantigen-specific CD4+ T cells in melanoma reportedly had diverse differentiation states.

The CDR3 sequence is 14 residues long. Trimming cost V 3 bases and J 0 bases, with 7 bases left between them. From germline, CDR1 is SNHLY and CDR2 FYNNEI. The chain has TRBV2 and TRBJ2-3; the D is unclear. This TCR came from a human donor with melanoma. The CDR3 reads CASSDAKSTDTQYF. The CDR3 bases are TGTGCCAGCAGTGACGCTAAGAGCACAGATACGCAGTATTTT.